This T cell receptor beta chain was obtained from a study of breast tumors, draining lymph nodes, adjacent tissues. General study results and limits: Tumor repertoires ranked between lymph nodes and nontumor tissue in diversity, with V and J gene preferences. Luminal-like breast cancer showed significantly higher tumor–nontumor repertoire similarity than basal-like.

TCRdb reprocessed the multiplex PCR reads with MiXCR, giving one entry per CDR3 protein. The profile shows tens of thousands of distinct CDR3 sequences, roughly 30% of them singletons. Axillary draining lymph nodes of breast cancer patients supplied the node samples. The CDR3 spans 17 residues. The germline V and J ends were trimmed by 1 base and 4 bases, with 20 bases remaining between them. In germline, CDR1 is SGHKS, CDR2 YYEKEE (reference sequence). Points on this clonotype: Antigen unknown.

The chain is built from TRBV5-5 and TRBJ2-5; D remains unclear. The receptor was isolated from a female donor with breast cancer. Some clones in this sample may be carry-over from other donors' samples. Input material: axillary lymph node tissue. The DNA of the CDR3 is TGTGCCAGCAGCTTGATCGGAAACTCTGGAAACAGAGAGACCCAGTACTTC. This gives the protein CASSLIGNSGNRETQYF.